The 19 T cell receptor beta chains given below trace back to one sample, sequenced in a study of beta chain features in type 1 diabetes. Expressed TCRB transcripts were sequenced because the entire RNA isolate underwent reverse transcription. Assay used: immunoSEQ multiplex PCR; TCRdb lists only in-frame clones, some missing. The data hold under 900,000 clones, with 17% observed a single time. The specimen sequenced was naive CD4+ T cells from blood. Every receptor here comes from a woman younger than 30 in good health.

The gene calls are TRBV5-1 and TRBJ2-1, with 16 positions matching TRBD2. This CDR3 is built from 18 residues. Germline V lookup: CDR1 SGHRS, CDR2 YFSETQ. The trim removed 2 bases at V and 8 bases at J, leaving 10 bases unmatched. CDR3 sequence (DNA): TGCGCCAGCAGCTTATCAGGGACTAGCGGGAGGGTCAGCGATGAGCAGTTCTTC. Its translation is CASSLSGTSGRVSDEQFF.

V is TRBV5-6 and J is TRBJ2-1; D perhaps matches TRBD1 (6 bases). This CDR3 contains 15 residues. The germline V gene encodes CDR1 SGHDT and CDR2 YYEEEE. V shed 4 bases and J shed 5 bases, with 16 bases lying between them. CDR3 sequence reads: CASSRIYRTDNEQFF. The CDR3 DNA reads TGTGCCAGCAGCCGTATATATAGGACAGACAATGAGCAGTTCTTC.

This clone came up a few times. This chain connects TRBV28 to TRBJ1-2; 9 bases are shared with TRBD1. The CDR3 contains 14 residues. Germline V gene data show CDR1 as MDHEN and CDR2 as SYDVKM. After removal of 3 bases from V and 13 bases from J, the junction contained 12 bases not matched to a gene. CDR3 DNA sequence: TGTGCCAGCAGTTTCTCCGGACAGGGGTTTGAGGGCACCTTC. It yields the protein CASSFSGQGFEGTF.

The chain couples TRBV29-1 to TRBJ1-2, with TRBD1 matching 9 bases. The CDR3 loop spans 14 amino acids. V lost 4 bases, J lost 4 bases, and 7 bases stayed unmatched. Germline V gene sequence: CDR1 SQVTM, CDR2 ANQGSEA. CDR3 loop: CSVGGQGPSYGYTF. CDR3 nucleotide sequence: TGCAGCGTTGGAGGACAGGGGCCTAGCTATGGCTACACCTTC.

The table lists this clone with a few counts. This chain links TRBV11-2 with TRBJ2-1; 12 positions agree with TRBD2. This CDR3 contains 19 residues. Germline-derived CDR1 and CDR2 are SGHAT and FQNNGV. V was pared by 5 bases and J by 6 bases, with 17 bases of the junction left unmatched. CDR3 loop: CASSRSSSSGRASLNEQFF. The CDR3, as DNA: TGTGCCAGCAGCCGTTCATCGTCTAGCGGGAGGGCCAGTCTCAATGAGCAGTTCTTC.

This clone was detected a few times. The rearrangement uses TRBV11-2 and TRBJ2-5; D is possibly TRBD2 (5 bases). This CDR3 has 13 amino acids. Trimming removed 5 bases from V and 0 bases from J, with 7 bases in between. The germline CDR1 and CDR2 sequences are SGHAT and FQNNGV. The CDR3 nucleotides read TGTGCCAGCAGCCACGGGAACCAAGAGACCCAGTACTTC. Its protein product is CASSHGNQETQYF.

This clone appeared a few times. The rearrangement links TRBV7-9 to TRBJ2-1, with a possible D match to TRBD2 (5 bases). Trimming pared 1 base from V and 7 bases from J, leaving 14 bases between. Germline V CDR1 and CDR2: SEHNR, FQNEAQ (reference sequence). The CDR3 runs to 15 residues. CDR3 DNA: TGTGCCAGCAGCTTAGTACCGCCTAGCCAGAATGAGCAGTTCTTC. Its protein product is CASSLVPPSQNEQFF.

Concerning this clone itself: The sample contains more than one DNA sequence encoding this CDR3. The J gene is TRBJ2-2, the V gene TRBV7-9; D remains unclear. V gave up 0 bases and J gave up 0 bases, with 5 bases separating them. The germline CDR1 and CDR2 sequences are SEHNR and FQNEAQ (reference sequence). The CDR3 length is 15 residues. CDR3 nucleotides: TGTGCCAGCAGCTTAGCGGGAACGAACACCGGGGAGCTGTTTTTT. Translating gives CASSLAGTNTGELFF.

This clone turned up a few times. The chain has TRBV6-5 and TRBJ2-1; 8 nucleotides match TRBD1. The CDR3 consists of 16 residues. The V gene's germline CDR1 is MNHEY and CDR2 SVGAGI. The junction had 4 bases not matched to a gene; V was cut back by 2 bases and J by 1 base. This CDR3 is CASSYRTGSSYNEQFF. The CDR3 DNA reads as TGTGCCAGCAGTTACCGGACAGGGTCATCCTACAATGAGCAGTTCTTC.

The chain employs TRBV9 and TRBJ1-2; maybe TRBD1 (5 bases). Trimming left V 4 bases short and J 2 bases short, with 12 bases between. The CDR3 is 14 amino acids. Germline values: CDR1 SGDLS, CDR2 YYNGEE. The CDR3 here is CASSSLDSNYGYTF. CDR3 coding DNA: TGTGCCAGCAGCTCCTTAGACAGCAACTATGGCTACACCTTC.

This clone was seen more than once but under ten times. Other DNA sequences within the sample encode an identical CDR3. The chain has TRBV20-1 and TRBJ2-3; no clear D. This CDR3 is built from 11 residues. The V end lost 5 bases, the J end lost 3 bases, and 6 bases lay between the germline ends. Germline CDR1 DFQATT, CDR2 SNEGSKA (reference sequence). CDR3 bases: TGCAGTGCTCGGATTACAGATACGCAGTATTTT. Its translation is CSARITDTQYF.

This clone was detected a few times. CDR3 nucleotides: TGTGCCAGTAGTATTTTAACCGGGACTAGCATCTACGAGCAGTACTTC. This codes for CASSILTGTSIYEQYF. The rearrangement joins TRBV19 to TRBJ2-7; 9 bases line up with TRBD2. The V segment lost 3 bases and the J segment 3 bases; nucleotides outside the gene matches: 9. The CDR3 consists of 16 residues. Per the germline V gene, CDR1 is LNHDA and CDR2 is SQIVND (reference sequence).

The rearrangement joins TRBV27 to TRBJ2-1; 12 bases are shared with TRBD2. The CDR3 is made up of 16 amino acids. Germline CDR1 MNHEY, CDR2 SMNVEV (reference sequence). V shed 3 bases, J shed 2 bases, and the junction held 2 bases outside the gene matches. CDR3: CASSFSSGRAYNEQFF. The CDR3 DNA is TGTGCCAGCAGTTTCTCTAGCGGGAGGGCCTACAATGAGCAGTTCTTC.

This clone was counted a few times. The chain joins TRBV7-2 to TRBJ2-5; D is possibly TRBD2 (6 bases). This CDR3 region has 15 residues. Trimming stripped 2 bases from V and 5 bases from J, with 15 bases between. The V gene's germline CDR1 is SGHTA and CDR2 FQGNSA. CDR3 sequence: CASSLFPGSGETQYF. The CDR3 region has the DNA TGTGCCAGCAGCTTATTCCCCGGGAGTGGGGAGACCCAGTACTTC.

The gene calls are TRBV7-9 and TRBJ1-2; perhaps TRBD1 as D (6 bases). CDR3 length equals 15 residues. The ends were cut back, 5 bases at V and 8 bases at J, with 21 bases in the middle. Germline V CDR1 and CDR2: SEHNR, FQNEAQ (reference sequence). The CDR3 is CASSPSPGQLLGYTF. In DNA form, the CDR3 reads TGTGCCAGCAGCCCATCTCCGGGACAACTACTCGGCTACACCTTC.

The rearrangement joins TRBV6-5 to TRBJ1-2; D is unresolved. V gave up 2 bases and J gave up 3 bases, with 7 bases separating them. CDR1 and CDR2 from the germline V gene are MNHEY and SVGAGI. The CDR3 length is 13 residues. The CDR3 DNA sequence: TGTGCCAGCAGTTACACACAGTACTATGGCTACACCTTC. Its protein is CASSYTQYYGYTF.

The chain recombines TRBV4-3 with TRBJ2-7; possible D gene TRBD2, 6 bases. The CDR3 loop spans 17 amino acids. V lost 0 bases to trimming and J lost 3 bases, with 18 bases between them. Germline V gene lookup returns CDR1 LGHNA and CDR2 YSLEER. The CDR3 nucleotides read TGCGCCAGCAGCCAAGATTCATCCCCGGGACTCTTCTACGAGCAGTACTTC. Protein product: CASSQDSSPGLFYEQYF.

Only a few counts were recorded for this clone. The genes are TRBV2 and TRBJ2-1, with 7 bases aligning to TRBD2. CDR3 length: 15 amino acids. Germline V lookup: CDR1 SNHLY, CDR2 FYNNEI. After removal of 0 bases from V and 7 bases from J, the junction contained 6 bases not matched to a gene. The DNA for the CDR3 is TGTGCCAGCAGTGAAGCGGGAGGGTTTCGAAATGAGCAGTTCTTC. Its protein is CASSEAGGFRNEQFF.

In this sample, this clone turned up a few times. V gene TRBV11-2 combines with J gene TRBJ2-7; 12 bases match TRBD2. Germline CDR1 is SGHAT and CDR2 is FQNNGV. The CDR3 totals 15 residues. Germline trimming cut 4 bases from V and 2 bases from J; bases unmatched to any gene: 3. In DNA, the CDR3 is TGTGCCAGCAGCTCCCGGACTAGCGGGGCCTACGAGCAGTACTTC. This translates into CASSSRTSGAYEQYF. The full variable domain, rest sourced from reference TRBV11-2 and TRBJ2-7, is EAGVAQSPRYKIIEKRQSVAFWCNPISGHATLYWYQQILGQGPKLLIQFQNNGVVDDSQLPKDRFSAERLKGVDSTLKIQPAKLEDSAVYLCASSSRTSGAYEQYFGPGTRLTVT.